This T cell receptor (beta chain) is from a study of cytotoxic CD8 clonotypes in ibrutinib-treated CLL. Study findings and constraints: While tracking circulating CD8+ T-cell counts, baseline clonality exceeded that of age-matched healthy donors.

This clone was detected a few times. Its antigen is unknown. Some clones are missing from TCRdb's copy, which holds only in-frame ones; the method was immunoSEQ multiplex PCR. The sample has about 200,000 clones; roughly 72% are singletons. CDR3 size: 11 residues. Germline V gene sequence: CDR1 SGHNT, CDR2 YYREEE (reference sequence). V lost 4 bases and J 12 bases, leaving 14 bases between the germline ends. TCR beta library input comprised approximately 2 micrograms of genomic DNA from cryopreserved PBMCs. The sequence was obtained from a human donor with chronic lymphocytic leukemia. V and J are TRBV5-4 and TRBJ2-7, with a possible D match to TRBD2 (5 bases). The sequenced sample was PBMCs, obtained after 24 months of ibrutinib treatment. This CDR3 reads CASSDGGGTYF. DNA of the CDR3: TGTGCCAGCAGCGACGGCGGAGGAACGTACTTC.